This TCR beta chain was observed in a study of T cells after yellow fever vaccination. Broader study findings: Shared CD4/CD8 clonotypes were a small share, likely from convergent recombination.

TCRdb reanalysed the 5' RACE reads using MiXCR and keeps one entry per CDR3 protein. The sample has some 340,000 distinct CDR3 sequences; around a tenth are singletons. CDR1 KGHSH and CDR2 LQKENI come from the germline V gene. CDR3 length: 14 amino acids. Deletions cut 2 bases from V and 13 bases from J, with 15 bases between. Regarding this clonotype: The antigen is undetermined.

This TCR derives from a man younger than 30 who received the YFV17D yellow fever vaccine. V gene TRBV18 combines with J gene TRBJ1-6; D is unresolved. The specimen was CD4+ T cells sorted from PBMCs, collected 45 days after the yellow fever booster vaccination. The CDR3 sequence: CASSPSAEPPPLHF. DNA for the CDR3: TGTGCCAGCTCACCATCGGCGGAGCCACCGCCCCTCCACTTT.